What follows are 8 T cell receptor beta chains derived from one specimen sequenced in a study of CD8 T cells in cerebrospinal fluid in Alzheimer's disease. Reanalyzing the 10x single-cell sequencing reads, TCRdb keeps one entry per CDR3 protein, without DNA. The sample data list 860 or so distinct CDR3 sequences. The sequencing input was cerebrospinal fluid. These receptors originate from a human donor with Parkinson's disease.

This clonotype ranks as medium-sized in terms of frequency. The chain uses TRBV27 and TRBJ1-1. This CDR3 has 12 amino acids. Germline CDR1 and CDR2: MNHEY and SMNVEV (reference sequence). The CDR3 loop reads CASGPLNTEAFF.

This clonotype shows up as medium-sized by frequency. V is TRBV4-2 and J is TRBJ2-3. This CDR3 comprises 16 residues. From germline, CDR1 is LGHNA and CDR2 YNFKEQ. The CDR3 here is CASSQEVVGVADTQYF.

By frequency, this clonotype registers large. This rearrangement joins TRBV7-3 to TRBJ1-1; the TCRdb call, TRBD1, lacks DNA for checking. The length of the CDR3 is 13 residues. CDR1 and CDR2 (germline): SGHTA, FQGTGA. CDR3 in amino acids: CASSSGTGVEAFF.

This clonotype counts as medium-sized by frequency. The rearrangement joins TRBV6-5 to TRBJ2-5; TCRdb selects TRBD1, and the lack of DNA leaves this call unchecked. From germline, CDR1 is MNHEY and CDR2 SVGAGI. This CDR3 has 16 residues. CDR3 sequence: CASSWGVGGAQETQYF.

This clonotype is labeled medium-sized based on frequency. The chain combines TRBV5-4 with TRBJ1-5; there is no DNA to check the TCRdb D call of TRBD1. The germline CDR1 and CDR2 sequences are SGHNT and YYREEE (reference sequence). The CDR3 spans 14 residues. CDR3 amino acids: CASSKDTSNQPQHF. Based on the CDR3 plus reference TRBV5-4 and TRBJ1-5, the full variable domain is ETGVTQSPTHLIKTRGQQVTLRCSSQSGHNTVSWYQQALGQGPQFIFQYYREEENGRGNFPPRFSGLQFPNYSSELNVNALELDDSALYLCASSKDTSNQPQHFGDGTRLSIL.

By frequency, this clonotype registers medium-sized. The rearrangement links TRBV20-1 to TRBJ1-5; absent DNA, TCRdb's TRBD1 call cannot be checked. This CDR3 has 17 residues. The germline gives CDR1 DFQATT, CDR2 SNEGSKA (reference sequence). CDR3 amino acids: CSARGQGGGYSNQPQHF.

This clonotype shows up as large by frequency. V is TRBV7-2 and J is TRBJ1-6; TCRdb proposes TRBD1, but this gene call is untestable without DNA. This CDR3 contains 15 residues. Germline values: CDR1 SGHTA, CDR2 FQGNSA. The CDR3 protein is CASSWTGGYNSPLHF.

By frequency, this clonotype is medium-sized (0.01 to 0.1%). V usage is TRBV27 and J usage is TRBJ2-5; TCRdb designates TRBD1, a call that cannot be tested without DNA. There are 15 residues in the CDR3. Germline V CDR1 and CDR2: MNHEY, SMNVEV (reference sequence). This chain's CDR3 is CASSFAGASGETQYF.